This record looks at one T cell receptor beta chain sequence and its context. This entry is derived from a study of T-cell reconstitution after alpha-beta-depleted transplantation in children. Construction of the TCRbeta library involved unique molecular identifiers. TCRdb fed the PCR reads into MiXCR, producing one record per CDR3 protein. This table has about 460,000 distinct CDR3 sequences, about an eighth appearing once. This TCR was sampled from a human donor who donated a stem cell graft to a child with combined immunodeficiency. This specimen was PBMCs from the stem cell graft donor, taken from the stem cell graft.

For the CDR3, the DNA is TGTGCTTCCGATCATACAGGGGCTACCTACGAGCAGTACTTC. Translated, it gives CASDHTGATYEQYF. This sequence joins TRBV30 and TRBJ2-7; 7 nucleotides match TRBD1. The CDR3 has 14 amino acids. The germline V gene encodes CDR1 GTSNPN and CDR2 SVGIG (reference sequence).